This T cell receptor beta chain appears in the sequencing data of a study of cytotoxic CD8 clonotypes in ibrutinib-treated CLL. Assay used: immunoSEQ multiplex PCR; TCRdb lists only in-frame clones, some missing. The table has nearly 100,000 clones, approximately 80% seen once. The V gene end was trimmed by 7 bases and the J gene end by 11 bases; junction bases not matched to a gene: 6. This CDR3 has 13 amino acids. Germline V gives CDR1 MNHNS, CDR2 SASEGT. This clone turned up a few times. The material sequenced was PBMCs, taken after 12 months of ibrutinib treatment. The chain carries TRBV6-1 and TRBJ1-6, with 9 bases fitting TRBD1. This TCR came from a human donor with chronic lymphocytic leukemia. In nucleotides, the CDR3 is TGTGCCAGCACCGGGACAGGGAATGCACCCCTCCACTTT. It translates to CASTGTGNAPLHF.